These T cell receptor beta chains were read from a single sample in a study of shared clonotypes between healthy human individuals. Here immunoSEQ multiplex PCR was the method, and the copy in TCRdb shows in-frame clones only, minus some. The sample yields about 2 million clones, approximately 94% seen once. What was sequenced was naive CD8+ T cells sorted from blood. All receptors come from a man in his late teens or twenties in good health. CDR3s include the opening cysteine and the closing phenylalanine or tryptophan. Fields, in order: J gene, V gene, D gene, CDR3 DNA, CDR3 protein. D genes are given only for firm matches.

j_call: TRBJ2-7; v_call: TRBV5-6; d_call: TRBD1; cdr3_nt: TGTGCCAGCAGCCCTACGGACAGGGTATACGAGCAGTACTTC; cdr3_aa: CASSPTDRVYEQYF
j_call: TRBJ1-6; v_call: TRBV13; d_call: -; cdr3_nt: TGTGCCAGCAGCTTAAGCGGTTCACCCCTCCACTTT; cdr3_aa: CASSLSGSPLHF
j_call: TRBJ2-7; v_call: TRBV7-9; d_call: TRBD2; cdr3_nt: TGTGCCAGCAGCACTTGGACTAGCGGGATCCCCTCCTACGAGCAGTACTTC; cdr3_aa: CASSTWTSGIPSYEQYF
j_call: TRBJ1-2; v_call: TRBV28; d_call: -; cdr3_nt: TGTGCCAGCAGTGTCGGGACCAATAACTATGGCTACACCTTC; cdr3_aa: CASSVGTNNYGYTF
j_call: TRBJ1-3; v_call: TRBV6-1; d_call: -; cdr3_nt: TGTGCCAGCAGTGAGTGGACGAGCTCTGGAAACACCATATATTTT; cdr3_aa: CASSEWTSSGNTIYF
j_call: TRBJ2-7; v_call: TRBV6-1; d_call: -; cdr3_nt: TGTGCCAGCAGTGAGGAATCTCAGGACTACGAGCAGTACTTC; cdr3_aa: CASSEESQDYEQYF
j_call: TRBJ1-4; v_call: TRBV19; d_call: -; cdr3_nt: TGTGCCAGTAGTATAGGGGGGAATGAAAAACTGTTTTTT; cdr3_aa: CASSIGGNEKLFF
j_call: TRBJ1-2; v_call: TRBV28; d_call: TRBD1; cdr3_nt: TGTGCCAGCAGTTTATCCCGGACAGGGGGTTATGGCTACACCTTC; cdr3_aa: CASSLSRTGGYGYTF
j_call: TRBJ1-1; v_call: TRBV7-9; d_call: -; cdr3_nt: TGTGCCAGCAGCTTGAGCACTGAAGCTTTCTTT; cdr3_aa: CASSLSTEAFF
j_call: TRBJ2-5; v_call: TRBV11-2; d_call: -; cdr3_nt: TGTGCCAGCAGCTTAGCCCAAGAGACCCAGTACTTC; cdr3_aa: CASSLAQETQYF
j_call: TRBJ1-2; v_call: TRBV6-1; d_call: -; cdr3_nt: TGTGCCAGCAGGGTGGGGATGGACTATGGCTACACCTTC; cdr3_aa: CASRVGMDYGYTF
j_call: TRBJ2-5; v_call: TRBV27; d_call: TRBD2; cdr3_nt: TGTGCCAGCAGCCCCCTTGGGAGGGGCCTACAAGAGACCCAGTACTTC; cdr3_aa: CASSPLGRGLQETQYF
j_call: TRBJ2-2; v_call: TRBV7-9; d_call: -; cdr3_nt: TGTGCCAGCAGCTTAGCGCTAGGTCGTGCCGGGGAGCTGTTTTTT; cdr3_aa: CASSLALGRAGELFF
j_call: TRBJ2-7; v_call: TRBV7-2; d_call: -; cdr3_nt: TGTGCCAGCAGCGGAAGCTCCTACGAGCAGTACTTC; cdr3_aa: CASSGSSYEQYF
j_call: TRBJ1-4; v_call: TRBV29-1; d_call: -; cdr3_nt: TGCAGCGTTGGTGGAGGGGCTCAGAAACTGTTTTTT; cdr3_aa: CSVGGGAQKLFF
j_call: TRBJ1-1; v_call: TRBV29-1; d_call: -; cdr3_nt: TGCAGCGTGGGCAGGGAAGGGGGCACTGAAGCTTTCTTT; cdr3_aa: CSVGREGGTEAFF